This TCR beta chain was sequenced during a study of T cell responses to AZD1222 COVID-19 vaccine. Study-wide points: Targeting of unmutated variant regions was reportedly seen in nearly half of spike-specific TCRs. Spike-wide coverage was observed for vaccine-associated CD4 TCRs, with dominant responses at 160-218 and 743-854. Spike-specific TCR depth and breadth grew after two AZD1222 doses. It should be noted that donors were predominantly white British and more often female, and clonal diversity was possibly underestimated.

About this clone itself: Its antigen is still unknown.

This CDR3 contains 15 residues. Clones were sequenced by immunoSEQ multiplex PCR, and TCRdb holds only the in-frame ones, with some missing. The data hold over 140,000 clones, with around 90% observed a single time. The chain employs TRBV21-1 and TRBJ2-7; the table assigns TRBD2, which was not confirmed against the DNA. TRBV21-1 is shown as a pseudogene. This TCR derives from an adult in good health. The specimen was peripheral blood, collected on day 0 of AZD1222 vaccination. CDR3 residues: CASSHPRGEPYEQYF. Here the CDR3 DNA reads TGTGCCAGCAGCCACCCTCGGGGAGAGCCCTACGAGCAGTACTTC.